Presented here are 13 T cell receptor beta chains from one specimen sequenced in a study of blood T cell repertoires in COVID-19. Produced via immunoSEQ multiplex PCR; TCRdb's table is partial and in-frame only. This sample has about 69,000 clones, with 85% found just once. Specimen: peripheral blood. The receptors shown here come from a man older than 75 with acute or convalescent COVID-19.

This chain links TRBV27 with TRBJ2-1; TRBD2 agrees at 12 bases. The CDR3 is made up of 18 amino acids. CDR1 and CDR2 (germline): MNHEY, SMNVEV (reference sequence). Trimming cost V 4 bases and J 10 bases; bases outside gene matches: 17. CDR3 protein: CASSYRDSLAGGHGEQFF. The CDR3 coding sequence is TGTGCCAGCAGTTACCGGGACAGTCTAGCGGGAGGGCATGGAGAGCAGTTCTTC.

The chain has TRBV6-5 and TRBJ1-5; D is perhaps TRBD1 (6 bases). Germline loops: CDR1 MNHEY, CDR2 SVGAGI. This CDR3 spans 14 amino acids. V lost 5 bases and J 2 bases, leaving 10 bases between the germline ends. DNA of the CDR3: TGTGCCAGCAGTCTGAGACAGGGCAATCAGCCCCAGCATTTT. It translates to CASSLRQGNQPQHF.

The V and J genes are TRBV21-1 and TRBJ1-1; TRBD1, the D gene given by the table, was not confirmed from the DNA. TRBV21-1 is assigned pseudogene status. The CDR3 has 14 residues. CDR3 sequence (DNA): TGTGCCAGCAGCGAAGGTACAGGGAATCTGCGAGCTTTCTTT. Translation gives CASSEGTGNLRAFF.

In its sample, this clone was seen a few times. This chain joins TRBV27 and TRBJ2-1; 11 bases fit TRBD2. Per germline, CDR1 MNHEY and CDR2 SMNVEV (reference sequence). This CDR3 contains 19 residues. With 7 bases clipped from V and 0 bases from J, the junction kept 14 bases outside the gene matches. CDR3 DNA: TGTGCCAGCAAGTCCTTCTGGACTAGCGGGTCTAGCTCCTACAATGAGCAGTTCTTC. It codes for CASKSFWTSGSSSYNEQFF.

The chain uses TRBV7-9 and TRBJ2-3; 7 nucleotides match TRBD2. In germline, CDR1 is SEHNR, CDR2 FQNEAQ (reference sequence). The junction had 10 bases not matched to a gene; V was cut back by 5 bases and J by 2 bases. CDR3 size: 16 residues. In DNA, the CDR3 is TGTGCCAGCAGCCCTCTCAGCGGGATAGTCACAGATACGCAGTATTTT. Its protein product is CASSPLSGIVTDTQYF. The full variable domain, rest sourced from reference TRBV7-9 and TRBJ2-3, is DTGVSQNPRHKITKRGQNVTFRCDPISEHNRLYWYRQTLGQGPEFLTYFQNEAQLEKSRLLSDRFSAERPKGSFSTLEIQRTEQGDSAMYLCASSPLSGIVTDTQYFGPGTRLTVL.

This clone was detected once. The rearrangement links TRBV24-1 to TRBJ2-1; D is possibly TRBD2 (7 bases). V was clipped by 1 base and J by 9 bases, with 15 bases between them. There are 15 residues in the CDR3. The germline V gene has CDR1 KGHDR and CDR2 SFDVKD. The DNA of the CDR3 is TGTGCCACCAGTGATTTCGGGGCAGGGGAGGGTGAGCAGTTCTTC. It translates to CATSDFGAGEGEQFF.

This clone was recorded only once. The V and J genes are TRBV19 and TRBJ2-1; 14 bases are shared with TRBD2. CDR3 length equals 15 residues. Trimming at V came to 2 bases and at J to 10 bases, leaving 4 bases not matched to a gene. Germline V gene data show CDR1 as LNHDA and CDR2 as SQIVND (reference sequence). The CDR3 region is CASSITTSGRDEQFF. CDR3 coding DNA: TGTGCCAGTAGTATAACGACTAGCGGGAGGGACGAGCAGTTCTTC. Full variable domain (remainder filled in from reference TRBV19 and TRBJ2-1): DGGITQSPKYLFRKEGQNVTLSCEQNLNHDAMYWYRQDPGQGLRLIYYSQIVNDFQKGDIAEGYSVSREKKESFPLTVTSAQKNPTAFYLCASSITTSGRDEQFFGPGTRLTVL.

The rearrangement links TRBV6-5 to TRBJ1-2, with D maybe TRBD1 (6 bases). The V end lost 5 bases, the J end lost 8 bases, and 12 bases lay between the germline ends. The germline CDR1 and CDR2 sequences are MNHEY and SVGAGI. The CDR3 length is 12 residues. The CDR3 DNA is TGTGCCAGCAGTCAGGGGACCGGGGGCTACACCTTC. Translating it yields CASSQGTGGYTF.

This chain joins TRBV12-3 or TRBV12-4 and TRBJ1-1; possible D gene TRBD1, 5 bases. CDR3 size: 13 residues. V shed 5 bases and J shed 4 bases, with 11 bases lying between them. CDR3 region: CASSPGGRTEAFF. CDR3 bases: TGTGCCAGCAGTCCCGGGGGTCGCACTGAAGCTTTCTTT.

The chain couples TRBV24-1 to TRBJ1-3, with 8 bases matching TRBD1. Trimming removed 5 bases from V and 3 bases from J; junction bases left unmatched: 11. This CDR3 spans 17 amino acids. Germline CDR1 KGHDR, CDR2 SFDVKD. DNA for the CDR3: TGTGCCACCAGTGGAGGGGGACAGGCCGAGAGTGGAAACACCATATATTTT. Amino acid sequence: CATSGGGQAESGNTIYF.

This clone was seen just once. V gene TRBV7-2 combines with J gene TRBJ2-7, with TRBD2 matching over 10 bases. CDR1 and CDR2 (germline): SGHTA, FQGNSA. The CDR3 has 16 residues. With V trimmed by 0 bases and J by 5 bases, 7 bases remained unmatched. CDR3 DNA sequence: TGTGCCAGCAGCTTAGCGCGTCTAGCGGGGGTGGACGAGCAGTACTTC. Amino acids: CASSLARLAGVDEQYF.

The rearrangement joins TRBV5-1 to TRBJ1-6; the D is unclear. Trimming shortened V by 5 bases and J by 11 bases, and 23 bases separated the two germline ends. Germline CDR1 and CDR2: SGHRS and YFSETQ. The CDR3 covers 16 residues. The CDR3 spells CASRPDVTRQDTPLHF. DNA for the CDR3: TGCGCCAGCAGACCCGACGTGACAAGGCAAGATACACCCCTCCACTTT.

Regarding this clone: The DNA is left out, because the CDR3 cannot be placed on it with certainty; the CDR3 is given as TCRdb lists it. The J gene is TRBJ1-2, the V gene TRBV21-1. TRBV21-1 is a pseudogene. The length of the CDR3 is 14 amino acids, counting both ends. The CDR3 reads CASSKVGGGTGYTF.